The 8 T cell receptor beta chains in this list originate from one sample, sequenced in a study of technical replicates of blood from a handful of donors. The data were produced by immunoSEQ multiplex PCR, yet TCRdb's version contains in-frame clones alone and is incomplete. The data show 76,000 or so clones, 86% seen once. The sequenced sample consisted of PBMCs. These receptors came from a human donor in good health. Some clones in this sample may be carry-over from other donors' samples.

CDR3: CASSRGTERRRSGNTIYF. The CDR3, as DNA: TGTGCCAGCAGCCGAGGGACAGAGAGACGCCGCTCTGGAAACACCATATATTTT. The gene calls are TRBV7-9 and TRBJ1-3, with 7 nucleotides matching TRBD1. This CDR3 region has 18 residues. V lost 5 bases to trimming and J lost 0 bases; unmatched junction nucleotides: 13. Germline CDR1 SEHNR, CDR2 FQNEAQ (reference sequence).

This chain joins TRBV5-4 and TRBJ2-1; D might be TRBD1 (5 bases). Trimming removed 0 bases at V and 2 bases at J, with 12 bases between. Germline CDR1 and CDR2: SGHNT and YYREEE (reference sequence). The CDR3 spans 16 residues. CDR3 sequence: CASSLVPIRAYNEQFF. DNA of the CDR3: TGTGCCAGCAGCTTGGTGCCGATCAGGGCCTACAATGAGCAGTTCTTC.

The rearrangement uses TRBV4-1 and TRBJ1-6; D is possibly TRBD1 (5 bases). The CDR3 totals 15 residues. Germline loops: CDR1 MGHRA, CDR2 YSYEKL. V was pared by 2 bases and J by 5 bases, with 10 bases between. The CDR3 loop reads CASSQTGGNNSPLHF. Written as DNA, the CDR3 is TGCGCCAGCAGCCAAACGGGGGGTAATAATTCACCCCTCCACTTT.

The genes are TRBV30 and TRBJ2-7; 9 bases are shared with TRBD1. The CDR3 has 15 amino acids. The V and J ends lost 2 bases and 1 base, in that order; junction bases with no gene match: 6. CDR1 is GTSNPN, CDR2 SVGIG, per germline (reference sequence). DNA of the CDR3: TGTGCCTGGAGTCGAACCGGGACAGGGTCCTACGAGCAGTACTTC. Translation gives CAWSRTGTGSYEQYF.

V usage is TRBV28 and J usage is TRBJ2-3, with D unclear. V lost 2 bases and J 0 bases, leaving 18 bases between the germline ends. Germline V gene lookup returns CDR1 MDHEN and CDR2 SYDVKM. The CDR3 extends over 18 amino acids. The DNA for the CDR3 is TGTGCCAGCAGTTTAAGTTCAGGCTTAGGCTCTAGCACAGATACGCAGTATTTT. It encodes CASSLSSGLGSSTDTQYF.

The CDR3 loop reads CASSDSWREGRNEQFF. For the CDR3, the DNA is TGTGCCAGCAGTGACTCATGGCGGGAGGGCCGCAATGAGCAGTTCTTC. The J gene is TRBJ2-1, the V gene TRBV6-4; 9 bases are a match to TRBD2. Germline V lookup: CDR1 MRHNA, CDR2 SNTAGT. There are 16 residues in the CDR3. The junction had 6 bases not matched to a gene; V was cut back by 0 bases and J by 6 bases.

The chain has TRBV7-3 and TRBJ2-3, with 11 bases identical to TRBD2. The V gene's germline CDR1 is SGHTA and CDR2 FQGTGA. Trimming at V came to 3 bases and at J to 4 bases, leaving 6 bases not matched to a gene. The CDR3 has 16 residues. DNA for the CDR3: TGTGCCAGCAGCTTCACTAGCGGGGGATTTCCAGATACGCAGTATTTT. Protein: CASSFTSGGFPDTQYF. The variable domain in full, completed from reference TRBV7-3 and TRBJ2-3, reads GAGVSQTPSNKVTEKGKYVELRCDPISGHTALYWYRQSLGQGPEFLIYFQGTGAADDSGLPNDRFFAVRPEGSVSTLKIQRTERGDSAVYLCASSFTSGGFPDTQYFGPGTRLTVL.

The V and J genes are TRBV6-5 and TRBJ1-4, with no clear D. The V gene lost 5 bases and the J gene lost 2 bases, with 9 bases spanning the gap. The germline V gene has CDR1 MNHEY and CDR2 SVGAGI. This CDR3 is built from 14 residues. The CDR3 nucleotides read TGTGCCAGCAGTAGACTGACCACTAATGAAAAACTGTTTTTT. Translated, it gives CASSRLTTNEKLFF.